These T cell receptor beta chains were read from a single sample in a study of blood T cell repertoires in COVID-19. Assay: immunoSEQ multiplex PCR; the TCRdb copy retains only in-frame clones and omits some. This sample carries about 88,000 clones, over 90% of them seen once, and the ten largest clones take approximately 1.8%. Sample: peripheral blood. All receptors derive from a man aged 60-69 years with acute or convalescent COVID-19. The CDR3 runs from the conserved cysteine through the conserved F or W. Each record gives: V gene, D gene, J gene, clone size, CDR3 protein, CDR3 DNA. The D gene is left open where the match is weak. The size of a clone is reported for some rows only, either as once, few or many, or as a class for expanded clones.

V gene: TRBV2
D gene: NA
J gene: TRBJ2-1
clone size: NA
CDR3 protein: CASRVAVSSYNEQFF
CDR3 DNA: TGTGCCAGCAGAGTAGCGGTTAGCTCCTACAATGAGCAGTTCTTC

V gene: TRBV13
D gene: TRBD1
J gene: TRBJ1-3
clone size: NA
CDR3 protein: CASSFGQGDTIYF
CDR3 DNA: TGTGCCAGCAGCTTCGGACAGGGCGACACCATATATTTT

V gene: TRBV19
D gene: TRBD2
J gene: TRBJ2-1
clone size: NA
CDR3 protein: CASSHSGRARDEQFF
CDR3 DNA: TGTGCCAGTAGTCATAGCGGGAGGGCCAGGGATGAGCAGTTCTTC

V gene: TRBV6-4
D gene: NA
J gene: TRBJ1-6
clone size: NA
CDR3 protein: CASSVGGANSPLHF
CDR3 DNA: TGTGCCAGCAGTGTAGGGGGGGCGAATTCACCCCTCCACTTT

V gene: TRBV5-1
D gene: NA
J gene: TRBJ2-3
clone size: NA
CDR3 protein: CASTGGGDGDTQYF
CDR3 DNA: TGCGCCAGCACTGGCGGTGGTGACGGAGATACGCAGTATTTT

V gene: TRBV4-3
D gene: TRBD2
J gene: TRBJ2-3
clone size: NA
CDR3 protein: CASSQESGRASRGTDTQYF
CDR3 DNA: TGCGCCAGCAGCCAAGAGAGCGGGAGGGCATCGCGAGGCACAGATACGCAGTATTTT

V gene: TRBV6-5
D gene: NA
J gene: TRBJ1-2
clone size: NA
CDR3 protein: CASSYERRNYGYTF
CDR3 DNA: TGTGCCAGCAGTTACGAGAGGAGGAACTATGGCTACACCTTC

V gene: TRBV5-6
D gene: NA
J gene: TRBJ2-7
clone size: NA
CDR3 protein: CASSLSLRGSYEQYF
CDR3 DNA: TGTGCCAGCAGCTTGTCTCTCCGGGGCTCCTACGAGCAGTACTTC

V gene: TRBV11-2
D gene: TRBD2
J gene: TRBJ2-1
clone size: NA
CDR3 protein: CASSGITSGLADEQFF
CDR3 DNA: TGTGCCAGCAGCGGAATTACTAGCGGTCTTGCCGATGAGCAGTTCTTC

V gene: TRBV25-1
D gene: NA
J gene: TRBJ2-2
clone size: NA
CDR3 protein: CASRPEGGLGAGELFF
CDR3 DNA: TGTGCCAGCAGGCCCGAGGGGGGGCTGGGGGCCGGGGAGCTGTTTTTT

V gene: TRBV3-1/TRBV3-2
D gene: NA
J gene: TRBJ2-5
clone size: few
CDR3 protein: CASSPTQGPEETQYF
CDR3 DNA: TGTGCCAGCAGCCCTACCCAGGGCCCGGAGGAGACCCAGTACTTC

V gene: TRBV15
D gene: NA
J gene: TRBJ2-7
clone size: NA
CDR3 protein: CATSRGFVLGGSYEQYF
CDR3 DNA: TGTGCCACCAGCAGAGGTTTCGTTCTGGGGGGCTCCTACGAGCAGTACTTC

V gene: TRBV24-1
D gene: NA
J gene: TRBJ2-7
clone size: NA
CDR3 protein: CATSDPREQRQYF
CDR3 DNA: TGTGCCACCAGTGATCCGAGGGAGCAGAGGCAGTACTTC

V gene: TRBV24-1
D gene: TRBD1
J gene: TRBJ2-3
clone size: NA
CDR3 protein: CATSDTSGTAITDTQYF
CDR3 DNA: TGTGCCACCAGTGATACGTCCGGGACAGCCATCACAGATACGCAGTATTTT

V gene: TRBV6-2/TRBV6-3
D gene: NA
J gene: TRBJ1-5
clone size: NA
CDR3 protein: CASSSKQGFQPQHF
CDR3 DNA: TGTGCCAGCAGTTCTAAACAGGGCTTTCAGCCCCAGCATTTT

V gene: TRBV21-1
D gene: NA
J gene: TRBJ1-1
clone size: NA
CDR3 protein: CASRFFTEAFF
CDR3 DNA: TGTGCCAGCAGGTTCTTTACTGAAGCTTTCTTT

V gene: TRBV7-9
D gene: TRBD2
J gene: TRBJ2-7
clone size: NA
CDR3 protein: CASSLTSGSYEQYF
CDR3 DNA: TGTGCCAGCTCACTGACTAGCGGTTCCTACGAGCAGTACTTC

V gene: TRBV5-1
D gene: NA
J gene: TRBJ2-6
clone size: NA
CDR3 protein: CASSQDSSGANVLTF
CDR3 DNA: TGCGCCAGCAGTCAGGACAGCTCTGGGGCCAACGTCCTGACTTTC

V gene: TRBV13
D gene: TRBD1
J gene: TRBJ1-4
clone size: NA
CDR3 protein: CASSSTGGDEKLFF
CDR3 DNA: TGTGCCAGCAGCTCGACAGGGGGCGATGAAAAACTGTTTTTT

V gene: TRBV7-9
D gene: NA
J gene: TRBJ1-1
clone size: NA
CDR3 protein: CASSSADSKPSGTEAFF
CDR3 DNA: TGTGCCAGCAGCTCCGCTGACAGCAAACCTAGTGGCACTGAAGCTTTCTTT

V gene: TRBV5-1
D gene: TRBD1
J gene: TRBJ2-3
clone size: once
CDR3 protein: CASSPMSARQGTDTQYF
CDR3 DNA: TGCGCCAGCAGCCCGATGTCAGCGAGACAGGGGACAGATACGCAGTATTTT

V gene: TRBV5-1
D gene: TRBD2
J gene: TRBJ2-3
clone size: few
CDR3 protein: CASSDGLAGGTDTQYF
CDR3 DNA: TGCGCCAGCAGCGACGGACTAGCGGGAGGCACAGATACGCAGTATTTT

V gene: TRBV30
D gene: NA
J gene: TRBJ2-1
clone size: NA
CDR3 protein: CAWTANYNEQFF
CDR3 DNA: TGTGCCTGGACCGCGAACTACAATGAGCAGTTCTTC

V gene: TRBV19
D gene: TRBD1
J gene: TRBJ2-7
clone size: NA
CDR3 protein: CASSPGQGGLVYEQYF
CDR3 DNA: TGTGCCAGTAGTCCGGGACAGGGGGGCTTGGTCTACGAGCAGTACTTC

V gene: TRBV7-2
D gene: TRBD1
J gene: TRBJ1-2
clone size: NA
CDR3 protein: CASSSRQGPIHYGYTF
CDR3 DNA: TGTGCCAGCAGCAGTCGACAGGGCCCCATCCACTATGGCTACACCTTC

V gene: TRBV3-1/TRBV3-2
D gene: NA
J gene: TRBJ1-1
clone size: NA
CDR3 protein: CASSQDWARHEAFF
CDR3 DNA: TGTGCCAGCAGCCAAGATTGGGCCAGGCATGAAGCTTTCTTT